This TCR beta chain comes out of a study of OX40 agonist ivuxolimab in advanced cancers. The overall study: The mean age was roughly 60 years, ranging from about 23 to 79, with under 90% of participants male. A history of anti-PD-1, anti-PD-L1 or anti-CTLA-4 therapy was acceptable, and approximately 40% had some. Findings and limits, study-wide: Certain nonresponders likewise exhibited a low normalized T-cell clonal expansion. More expanded clones were found, on average, in CD8+ than in CD4+ T cells.

This CDR3 contains 14 residues. The germline V gene has CDR1 SGHNT and CDR2 YYREEE (reference sequence). V gave up 6 bases and J gave up 1 base, with 13 bases separating them. In this sample, this clone turned up once. Its target is not known. The method was immunoSEQ multiplex PCR; TCRdb's version includes in-frame clones alone and lacks a portion of them. The sample lists 55,000 to 70,000 clones, more than 65% occurring once. This sequence originates from an adult with an advanced solid tumor such as melanoma, head and neck, liver or kidney cancer. The chain couples TRBV5-4 to TRBJ1-1, with a tentative D call TRBD1 (5 bases). The sequencing here drew on CD4+ or CD8+ T cells sorted from blood, taken in a trial of the OX40 agonist ivuxolimab. CDR3 loop: CASTGGTRNTEAFF. The CDR3 DNA is TGTGCCAGCACGGGGGGGACTCGGAACACTGAAGCTTTCTTT.